A single sample gave rise to the 18 T cell receptor beta chains below, sequenced in a study of human CD8 memory T cell subsets. TPEX cells were CCR7+ PD-1+ TIGIT+ early memory CD8+ T cells with exhausted-like traits. By UMI-labeled 5' RACE, the TCR beta libraries were made. From the 5' RACE reads, TCRdb lists one entry per CDR3 protein and no DNA. The repertoire table contains some 7,000 distinct CDR3 sequences. The sequenced material came from CD8+ T cells from PBMCs. The source is a human donor in good health.

The V gene is TRBV9, the J gene TRBJ1-1. This CDR3 has 13 amino acids. Germline V CDR1 and CDR2: SGDLS, YYNGEE. CDR3 amino acids: CASSVDRNTEAFF.

The chain has TRBV12-3 or TRBV12-4 and TRBJ1-5; TCRdb's D call, TRBD1, is unchecked because there is no DNA. The CDR3 extends over 15 amino acids. This CDR3 reads CASSSDAGGYQPQHF.

J is TRBJ1-2 and V is TRBV28. Germline lookup yields CDR1 MDHEN and CDR2 SYDVKM. The CDR3 has 11 residues. CDR3 in amino acids: CASRNNFPITF.

V is TRBV7-2 and J is TRBJ2-1; the D gene TCRdb calls, TRBD1, cannot be checked with no DNA. The CDR3 runs 13 residues. Germline CDR1 SGHTA, CDR2 FQGNSA. This CDR3 reads CASSFGGYNEQFF.

The chain's CDR3 is CASSQGLGTKDEQFF. V and J are TRBV3-1 and TRBJ2-1; TCRdb names TRBD2, which stays unverified in the absence of DNA. The germline V gene encodes CDR1 LGHDT and CDR2 YNNKEL (reference sequence). The CDR3 has 15 residues.

V usage is TRBV7-9 and J usage is TRBJ2-2; the TCRdb call, TRBD2, lacks DNA for checking. The CDR3 contains 16 residues. Per the germline V gene, CDR1 is SEHNR and CDR2 is FQNEAQ (reference sequence). CDR3 residues: CASSSGSGVSPWELFF.

This rearrangement joins TRBV20-1 to TRBJ2-1; the D gene TCRdb calls, TRBD2, cannot be checked with no DNA. This CDR3 is 14 amino acids long. Germline V gene sequence: CDR1 DFQATT, CDR2 SNEGSKA (reference sequence). CDR3 residues: CSGLRGKVNNEQFF.

The gene calls are TRBV19 and TRBJ2-1; TCRdb reports TRBD1, a call that lacks DNA to check it against. This CDR3 is 15 amino acids long. Germline V gene sequence: CDR1 LNHDA, CDR2 SQIVND (reference sequence). The chain's CDR3 is CASSIMGPSYNEQFF.

This sequence joins TRBV11-2 and TRBJ2-4; TCRdb reports TRBD1, a call that lacks DNA to check it against. Germline values: CDR1 SGHAT, CDR2 FQNNGV. The CDR3 has 14 residues. This CDR3 reads CASSPRDGGNIQYF.

The chain carries TRBV13 and TRBJ2-1; TCRdb names TRBD1, which stays unverified in the absence of DNA. The CDR3 is 13 amino acids. Germline V lookup: CDR1 PRHDT, CDR2 FYEKMQ (reference sequence). This chain's CDR3 is CASSSPPNNEQFF. The entire variable domain, with the rest obtained from reference TRBV13 and TRBJ2-1, is as follows: AAGVIQSPRHLIKEKRETATLKCYPIPRHDTVYWYQQGPGQDPQFLISFYEKMQSDKGSIPDRFSAQQFSDYHSELNMSSLELGDSALYFCASSSPPNNEQFFGPGTRLTVL.

V usage is TRBV27 and J usage is TRBJ2-3. The CDR3 contains 13 residues. The germline V gene has CDR1 MNHEY and CDR2 SMNVEV (reference sequence). CDR3 sequence: CASSLGATDTQYF.

The gene calls are TRBV30 and TRBJ1-2; TCRdb designates TRBD1, a call that cannot be tested without DNA. The CDR3 loop spans 12 amino acids. Germline V gene sequence: CDR1 GTSNPN, CDR2 SVGIG (reference sequence). The CDR3 is CAWSDDRIYYTF.

This clonotype is called medium-sized based on its frequency. J is TRBJ2-1 and V is TRBV15; TCRdb names TRBD2, which stays unverified in the absence of DNA. This CDR3 has 16 amino acids. Germline CDR1 LNHNV, CDR2 YYDKDF (reference sequence). CDR3 sequence reads: CATSGEVPSSYNEQFF.

The chain links TRBV3-1 to TRBJ2-7; the TRBD1 assignment by TCRdb is unverifiable without DNA. This CDR3 contains 14 residues. Germline-derived CDR1 and CDR2 are LGHDT and YNNKEL (reference sequence). CDR3 sequence: CASSPTGGIYEQYF.

This chain joins TRBV21-1 and TRBJ1-1. TRBV21-1 is deemed a pseudogene. CDR3 size: 15 residues. The CDR3 sequence is CASSKIKHRNTEAFF.

The chain recombines TRBV12-3 or TRBV12-4 with TRBJ2-5; TCRdb picks TRBD2, but there is no DNA to check that call. The CDR3 consists of 13 residues. CDR3 protein: CASRRDSQETQYF.

This clonotype shows up as medium-sized (0.01 to 0.1%) by frequency. The J gene is TRBJ2-1, the V gene TRBV7-9; the TCRdb call, TRBD2, lacks DNA for checking. The CDR3 extends over 16 amino acids. Germline assignment: CDR1 SEHNR and CDR2 FQNEAQ (reference sequence). This CDR3 reads CASSPQRGDRYNEQFF.

According to its frequency, this clonotype is medium-sized (0.01 to 0.1%). This sequence joins TRBV29-1 and TRBJ2-1; TCRdb returns TRBD1, unconfirmable since there is no DNA. The CDR3 loop spans 12 amino acids. Germline V gene sequence: CDR1 SQVTM, CDR2 ANQGSEA. The CDR3 loop is CSAAPSYNEQFF.